The next 18 T cell receptor beta chains were all read from a single sample in a study of blood T cell repertoires in COVID-19. Produced via immunoSEQ multiplex PCR; TCRdb's table is partial and in-frame only. This sample yields 250,000 or so clones, of which approximately 90% are seen a single time; less than 14% belongs to the top ten. Sequenced sample: PBMCs or T cells enriched from blood (not recorded which). The receptors here all came from a man younger than 45 who had recovered from COVID-19.

The chain combines TRBV7-2 with TRBJ2-7; TRBD2 matches 8 bases. Germline loops: CDR1 SGHTA, CDR2 FQGNSA. The CDR3 loop spans 15 amino acids. With 6 bases clipped from V and 3 bases from J, the junction kept 10 bases outside the gene matches. This chain's CDR3 is CASSPGGKGDYEQYF. CDR3 bases: TGTGCCAGCAGTCCGGGAGGGAAAGGTGACTACGAGCAGTACTTC.

The chain couples TRBV6-1 to TRBJ1-1; 9 nucleotides match TRBD1. The CDR3 extends over 14 amino acids. Trimming removed 6 bases from V and 3 bases from J; junction bases left unmatched: 5. Germline-derived CDR1 and CDR2 are MNHNS and SASEGT. The CDR3 coding sequence is TGTGCCAGCAGACGGACAGGGGAACACACTGAAGCTTTCTTT. This translates into CASRRTGEHTEAFF.

The genes are TRBV27 and TRBJ2-3; D is possibly TRBD2 (5 bases). The CDR3 covers 16 residues. Between the trimmed V and J ends, which lost 3 bases and 1 base, there was a span of 14 bases. Germline V gene data show CDR1 as MNHEY and CDR2 as SMNVEV (reference sequence). The CDR3 sequence is CASSFFERAGTDTQYF. CDR3 in DNA: TGTGCCAGCAGTTTTTTCGAGAGGGCGGGCACAGATACGCAGTATTTT.

V is TRBV7-9 and J is TRBJ2-3, with D tentatively TRBD2 (6 bases). Trimming stripped 7 bases from V and 8 bases from J, with 13 bases between. The germline V gene encodes CDR1 SEHNR and CDR2 FQNEAQ (reference sequence). This CDR3 is 12 amino acids long. CDR3 region: CASKTGEGTQYF. CDR3 bases: TGTGCCAGCAAAACGGGAGAGGGTACGCAGTATTTT.

V gene TRBV9 combines with J gene TRBJ2-3, with D maybe TRBD1 (6 bases). Trimming stripped 2 bases from V and 9 bases from J, with 31 bases between. Looked up from germline, CDR1 is SGDLS and CDR2 is YYNGEE. This CDR3 has 19 amino acids. The chain's CDR3 is CASSVDPPRPPLGHTTQYF. In DNA form, the CDR3 reads TGTGCCAGCAGCGTTGACCCCCCCCGGCCTCCGTTGGGACATACCACGCAGTATTTT.

The CDR3 is CASSLVAGGLLDTQYF. CDR3 DNA sequence: TGTGCCAGCAGCTTGGTAGCGGGGGGCCTCCTAGATACGCAGTATTTT. This rearrangement joins TRBV5-6 to TRBJ2-3, with 10 bases that match TRBD2. The CDR3 totals 16 residues. V lost 0 bases and J lost 5; bases outside the gene matches: 6. Germline CDR1 SGHDT, CDR2 YYEEEE.

The chain couples TRBV28 to TRBJ2-7; 9 bases line up with TRBD2. There are 16 residues in the CDR3. Unmatched junction bases numbered 11, after V lost 3 bases and J lost 5 bases. Germline assignment: CDR1 MDHEN and CDR2 SYDVKM. The CDR3: CASSLPMGGRADEQYF. DNA for the CDR3: TGTGCCAGCAGTTTGCCGATGGGCGGGAGGGCCGACGAGCAGTACTTC.

The genes are TRBV27 and TRBJ1-2; D not certain. The V gene's germline CDR1 is MNHEY and CDR2 SMNVEV (reference sequence). This CDR3 is built from 13 residues. Between the trimmed V and J ends, which lost 0 bases and 6 bases, there was a span of 8 bases. The CDR3 sequence: CASSLSRVDGYTF. The DNA for the CDR3 is TGTGCCAGCAGTTTATCGCGGGTTGATGGCTACACCTTC.

The chain recombines TRBV28 with TRBJ1-5; no definite D call. CDR1 is MDHEN, CDR2 SYDVKM, per germline. Trimming took 4 bases from V and 2 from J, leaving 12 bases between them. The CDR3 totals 15 residues. DNA for the CDR3: TGTGCCAGCAGTTCCCTCCGGGAGGGCAATCAGCCCCAGCATTTT. It codes for CASSSLREGNQPQHF. Based on the CDR3 plus reference TRBV28 and TRBJ1-5, the full variable domain is DVKVTQSSRYLVKRTGEKVFLECVQDMDHENMFWYRQDPGLGLRLIYFSYDVKMKEKGDIPEGYSVSREKKERFSLILESASTNQTSMYLCASSSLREGNQPQHFGDGTRLSIL.

The chain uses TRBV9 and TRBJ1-2, with D possibly TRBD1 on 6 matching bases. V shed 2 bases and J shed 2 bases, with 13 bases lying between them. The CDR3 is made up of 15 amino acids. CDR1 SGDLS and CDR2 YYNGEE come from the germline V gene. The CDR3 DNA reads as TGTGCCAGCAGCGTCTCAGGGGTGGGGAACTATGGCTACACCTTC. It specifies CASSVSGVGNYGYTF.

The rearrangement uses TRBV5-1 and TRBJ2-5, with 8 bases aligning to TRBD2. This CDR3 is 14 amino acids long. Germline CDR1 is SGHRS and CDR2 is YFSETQ. V dropped 4 bases and J dropped 1; count of bases not matched to a gene: 3. The CDR3 sequence: CASSLTSVQETQYF. The CDR3 DNA reads TGCGCCAGCAGCCTGACTAGCGTCCAAGAGACCCAGTACTTC.

This chain links TRBV6-5 with TRBJ1-2; 9 positions agree with TRBD1. Germline lookup yields CDR1 MNHEY and CDR2 SVGAGI. The CDR3 extends over 15 amino acids. Trimming took 5 bases from V and 9 from J; bases not matched to a gene: 13. The CDR3 here is CASSTGQGPGFSYTF. CDR3 nucleotide sequence: TGTGCCAGCAGTACAGGACAGGGGCCGGGTTTTAGCTACACCTTC.

This chain connects TRBV30 to TRBJ2-2, with TRBD1 matching 10 bases. The germline CDR1 and CDR2 sequences are GTSNPN and SVGIG (reference sequence). The CDR3 length is 15 residues. Trimming at V came to 2 bases and at J to 9 bases, leaving 9 bases not matched to a gene. The CDR3 here is CAWSLGQGRPRELFF. DNA of the CDR3: TGTGCCTGGAGTTTGGGACAGGGGCGCCCTCGGGAGCTGTTTTTT. The entire variable domain, with the rest obtained from reference TRBV30 and TRBJ2-2, is as follows: SQTIHQWPATLVQPVGSPLSLECTVEGTSNPNLYWYRQAAGRGLQLLFYSVGIGQISSEVPQNLSASRPQDRQFILSSKKLLLSDSGFYLCAWSLGQGRPRELFFGEGSRLTVL.

This clone was detected a few times. The chain is built from TRBV2 and TRBJ1-1; weak D call: TRBD1 (5 bases). This CDR3 region has 11 residues. Trimming removed 8 bases from V and 7 bases from J, with 11 bases in between. Germline V gene sequence: CDR1 SNHLY, CDR2 FYNNEI. This CDR3 is CASGRDREAFF. The CDR3, as DNA: TGTGCCAGCGGGAGGGACCGTGAAGCTTTCTTT.

This clone has more than one count but fewer than ten. This rearrangement joins TRBV18 to TRBJ2-2; 14 nucleotides align to TRBD2. The CDR3 length is 20 residues. Germline CDR1 is KGHSH and CDR2 is LQKENI. The V gene end was trimmed by 3 bases and the J gene end by 0 bases; junction bases not matched to a gene: 9. The CDR3 reads CASSPRGTSGSTANTGELFF. In DNA form, the CDR3 reads TGTGCCAGCTCACCCCGGGGGACTAGCGGGAGTACGGCGAACACCGGGGAGCTGTTTTTT.

V usage is TRBV7-2 and J usage is TRBJ1-3; D remains ambiguous. Looked up from germline, CDR1 is SGHTA and CDR2 is FQGNSA. V was trimmed by 0 bases and J by 0 bases, leaving 6 bases between them. The CDR3 totals 15 residues. The CDR3 is CASSLARFSGNTIYF. The CDR3 nucleotides are TGTGCCAGCAGCTTAGCCAGATTCTCTGGAAACACCATATATTTT.

In its sample, this clone was seen once. This chain links TRBV28 with TRBJ2-3; 11 bases fit TRBD2. Trimming took 8 bases from V and 0 from J; bases not matched to a gene: 7. CDR3 length equals 16 residues. Germline-derived CDR1 and CDR2 are MDHEN and SYDVKM. This CDR3 reads CASAIAGGRSTDTQYF. In nucleotides, the CDR3 is TGTGCCAGCGCGATAGCGGGAGGGCGAAGCACAGATACGCAGTATTTT. Drawing the rest from reference TRBV28 and TRBJ2-3, the complete variable domain is DVKVTQSSRYLVKRTGEKVFLECVQDMDHENMFWYRQDPGLGLRLIYFSYDVKMKEKGDIPEGYSVSREKKERFSLILESASTNQTSMYLCASAIAGGRSTDTQYFGPGTRLTVL.

The rearrangement joins TRBV2 to TRBJ1-1; 9 bases line up with TRBD1. V was clipped by 6 bases and J by 7 bases; unmatched bases: 3. The CDR3 runs 12 residues. Germline V gene lookup returns CDR1 SNHLY and CDR2 FYNNEI. CDR3 DNA: TGTGCCAGCAGAGACAGGGGGTATGAAGCTTTCTTT. Translation: CASRDRGYEAFF.